This TCR beta chain was captured by sequencing in a study of cytomegalovirus exposure and HLA in healthy donors. Only a few counts were recorded for this clone. Its antigen remains unidentified. V lost 1 base, J lost 7 bases, and 5 bases stayed unmatched. This CDR3 has 15 residues. Germline V gene data show CDR1 as MGHDK and CDR2 as SYGVNS. Study-level findings and limits: In a later analysis, TCR beta V- and J-gene trimming was associated with a missense DCLRE1C variant.

13 Jbeta primers and 60 Vbeta primers were used for the PCR. Measured with immunoSEQ multiplex PCR; TCRdb has only the in-frame clones, and not every one. The sample lists 150,000 to 200,000 clones, about 83% occurring once. J is TRBJ2-1 and V is TRBV25-1; 9 bases map to TRBD2. The origin of this receptor is a female donor in good health and CMV-seronegative. The specimen was PBMCs. CDR3 in amino acids: CASSEWAGGRNEQFF. The CDR3 nucleotides are TGTGCCAGCAGTGAATGGGCGGGGGGGCGGAATGAGCAGTTCTTC.